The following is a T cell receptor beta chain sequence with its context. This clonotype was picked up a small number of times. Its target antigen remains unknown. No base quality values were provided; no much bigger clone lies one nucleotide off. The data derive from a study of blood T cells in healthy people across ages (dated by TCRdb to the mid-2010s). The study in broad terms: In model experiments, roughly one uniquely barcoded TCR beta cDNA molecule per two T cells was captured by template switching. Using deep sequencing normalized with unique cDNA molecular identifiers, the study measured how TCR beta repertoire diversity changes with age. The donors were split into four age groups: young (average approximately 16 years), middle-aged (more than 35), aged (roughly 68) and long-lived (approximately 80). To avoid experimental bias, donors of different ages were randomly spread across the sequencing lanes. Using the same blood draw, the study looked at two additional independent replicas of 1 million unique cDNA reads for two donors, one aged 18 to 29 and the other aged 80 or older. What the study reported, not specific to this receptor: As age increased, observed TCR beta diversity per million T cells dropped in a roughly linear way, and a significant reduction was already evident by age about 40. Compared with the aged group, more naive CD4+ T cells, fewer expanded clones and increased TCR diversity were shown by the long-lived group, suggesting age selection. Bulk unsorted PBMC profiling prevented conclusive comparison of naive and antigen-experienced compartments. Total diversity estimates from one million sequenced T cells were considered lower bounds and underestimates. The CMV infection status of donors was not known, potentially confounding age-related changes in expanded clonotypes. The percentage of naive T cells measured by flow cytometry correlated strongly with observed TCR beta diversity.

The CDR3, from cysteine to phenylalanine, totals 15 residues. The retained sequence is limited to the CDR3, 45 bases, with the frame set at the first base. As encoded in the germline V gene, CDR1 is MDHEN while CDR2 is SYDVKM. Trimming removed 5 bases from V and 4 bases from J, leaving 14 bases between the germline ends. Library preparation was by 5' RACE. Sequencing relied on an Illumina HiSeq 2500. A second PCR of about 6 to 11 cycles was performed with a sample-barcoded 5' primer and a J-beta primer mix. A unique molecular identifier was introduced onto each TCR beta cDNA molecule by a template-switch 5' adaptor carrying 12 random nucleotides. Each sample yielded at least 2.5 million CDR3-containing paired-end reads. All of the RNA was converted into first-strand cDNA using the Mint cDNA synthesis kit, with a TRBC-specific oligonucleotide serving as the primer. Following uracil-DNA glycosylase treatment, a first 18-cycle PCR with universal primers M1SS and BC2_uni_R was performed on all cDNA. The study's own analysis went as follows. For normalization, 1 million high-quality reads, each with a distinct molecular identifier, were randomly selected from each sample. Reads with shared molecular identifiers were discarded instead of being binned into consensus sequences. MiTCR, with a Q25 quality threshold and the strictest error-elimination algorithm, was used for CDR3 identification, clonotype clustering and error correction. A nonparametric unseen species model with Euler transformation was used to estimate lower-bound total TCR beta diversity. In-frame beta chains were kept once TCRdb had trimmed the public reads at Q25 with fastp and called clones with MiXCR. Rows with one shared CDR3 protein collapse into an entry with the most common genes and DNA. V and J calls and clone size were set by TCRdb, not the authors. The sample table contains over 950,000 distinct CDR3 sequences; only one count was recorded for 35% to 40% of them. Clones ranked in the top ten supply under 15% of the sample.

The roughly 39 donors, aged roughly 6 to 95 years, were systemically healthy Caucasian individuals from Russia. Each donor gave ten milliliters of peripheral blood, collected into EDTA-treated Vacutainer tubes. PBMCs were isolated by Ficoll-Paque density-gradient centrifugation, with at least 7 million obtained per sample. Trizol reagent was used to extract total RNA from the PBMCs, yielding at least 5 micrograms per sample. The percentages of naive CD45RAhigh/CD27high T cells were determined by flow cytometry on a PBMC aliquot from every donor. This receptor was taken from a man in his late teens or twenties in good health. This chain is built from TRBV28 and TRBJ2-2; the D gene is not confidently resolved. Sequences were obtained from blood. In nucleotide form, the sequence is TGTGCCAGCAGTCGTACCTTTAGAAGCACCGGGGAGCTGTTTTTT. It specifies CASSRTFRSTGELFF. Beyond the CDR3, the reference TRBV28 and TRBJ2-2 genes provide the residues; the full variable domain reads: DVKVTQSSRYLVKRTGEKVFLECVQDMDHENMFWYRQDPGLGLRLIYFSYDVKMKEKGDIPEGYSVSREKKERFSLILESASTNQTSMYLCASSRTFRSTGELFFGEGSRLTVL.